This section outlines one T cell receptor beta chain sequence together with its context. The antigen remains unidentified. This sample stems from a study of post-analysis software for immune sequencing data. At the level of the study: Patients with relapsing-remitting, secondary progressive and progressive-relapsing multiple sclerosis courses were all represented. Findings and caveats of the study: Multiple sclerosis patients had significantly lower normalized Chao1 diversity than controls. Patients carried a few TRBV segments more frequently than controls did, and TRBV5-6, TRBV5-1 and TRBV20-1 were among them.

Researchers reported that TCR beta cDNA libraries carried unique molecular identifiers. There were about 0.85 to 10 million T cells, and about 540,000 cDNA molecules came from them. TCRdb analysed the PCR reads with MiXCR anew, one entry per CDR3 protein. The table includes roughly 800,000 distinct CDR3 sequences, 53% detected once. Per germline, CDR1 SQVTM and CDR2 ANQGSEA. This CDR3 comprises 16 residues. V lost 5 bases and J lost 5, with 23 bases in between. The sample was blood. The chain combines TRBV29-1 with TRBJ2-3; D tentatively fits TRBD1 or TRBD2 (6 bases each). The receptor was isolated from a girl aged 5-17 years with multiple sclerosis. The CDR3 DNA sequence: TGCAGCGTTATTTGGAGGGGGACCAGGGGTCGAGATACGCAGTATTTT. This sequence encodes CSVIWRGTRGRDTQYF.